The 5 T cell receptor beta chains below come from one sample, sequenced in a study of control samples from healthy donors and cancer patients. The assay was immunoSEQ multiplex PCR, and TCRdb's table has in-frame clones only and misses some. Among roughly 120,000 clones listed, about 88% were seen once. Sequencing used blood. The receptors originated from a man aged 50 or older in good health.

The chain joins TRBV19 to TRBJ1-6; D is ambiguous. CDR3 length: 15 amino acids. CDR1 is LNHDA and CDR2 is SQIVND in the germline V gene (reference sequence). V lost 3 bases, J lost 3 bases, and 9 bases lay in between. CDR3 sequence reads: CASSIGSIYNSPLHF. The CDR3 coding sequence is TGTGCCAGTAGTATCGGCAGTATCTATAATTCACCCCTCCACTTT.

This chain uses TRBV6-5 with TRBJ1-1; D is perhaps TRBD1 (6 bases). CDR1 is MNHEY and CDR2 is SVGAGI in the germline V gene. Between the trimmed V and J ends, which lost 8 bases and 5 bases, there was a span of 21 bases. The CDR3 has 15 residues. The CDR3 DNA reads as TGTGCCAGCGCCTTGGGGGGCGGGGGTTTGACTGAAGCTTTCTTT. Its translation is CASALGGGGLTEAFF.

This chain joins TRBV28 and TRBJ2-7, with a possible D match to TRBD1 (6 bases). The germline CDR1 and CDR2 sequences are MDHEN and SYDVKM. V was cut by 3 bases and J by 6 bases, with 15 bases left in between. The CDR3 spans 14 residues. This chain's CDR3 is CASSFRLGGREQYF. The CDR3 region has the DNA TGTGCCAGCAGTTTCCGCCTAGGGGGTCGCGAGCAGTACTTC.

The rearrangement joins TRBV11-2 to TRBJ1-1; 7 bases are shared with TRBD1. V gave up 5 bases and J gave up 5 bases; unmatched junction bases: 8. The germline CDR1 and CDR2 sequences are SGHAT and FQNNGV. The CDR3 has 14 amino acids. The CDR3 nucleotides are TGTGCCAGCAGCCCACCGACAGGGAGGACTGAAGCTTTCTTT. Amino acid sequence: CASSPPTGRTEAFF.

The sample holds a few counts of this clone. J is TRBJ2-7 and V is TRBV7-8; D might be TRBD1 (6 bases). CDR1 is SGHVS and CDR2 is FQNEAQ in the germline V gene. Trimming removed 5 bases from V and 4 bases from J, with 18 bases in between. This CDR3 spans 15 amino acids. The DNA for the CDR3 is TGTGCCAGCAGCCTAAACCAGGGGCCAGGATACGAGCAGTACTTC. It encodes CASSLNQGPGYEQYF.